This T cell receptor (beta chain) comes out of a study of vaccination and CD4 T cells after COVID-19. At the level of the study: Samples taken post-COVID came a median about 100 days after diagnosis, ranging from 35 to 161. General study results and limits: A nonsignificant median increase from around 21 to 38 SARS-CoV-2-reactive clonotypes was observed.

The CDR3 loop spans 15 amino acids. The ends were cut back, 1 base at V and 3 bases at J, with 13 bases in the middle. Germline assignment: CDR1 SGHDT and CDR2 YYEEEE. With the Oncomine TCR Beta short-read assay, DNA from cultured CD4+ T cells was sequenced. In TCRdb, the PCR reads were re-called with MiXCR into one record per CDR3 protein. The table records 20,000 or so distinct CDR3 sequences, approximately 27% of them present only once. Comments on this clonotype: The target antigen is unknown.

Treatment reported: roughly nine-day PBMC culture with coronavirus spike peptide pools or control peptides (ViraFEST assay). Each well received a few million PBMCs, cultured with roughly 9.6 IU/ml IL-2 and 8 to 10 ug/ml peptide pools. The chain carries TRBV5-6 and TRBJ1-1, with D perhaps TRBD1 (5 bases). The clonotype originates from a human donor with COVID-19. The sample comprised cultured CD4+ T cells from blood. CDR3 in amino acids: CASSLFLGTDTEAFF. For the CDR3, the DNA is TGTGCCAGCAGCTTGTTTCTGGGGACGGACACTGAAGCTTTCTTT.